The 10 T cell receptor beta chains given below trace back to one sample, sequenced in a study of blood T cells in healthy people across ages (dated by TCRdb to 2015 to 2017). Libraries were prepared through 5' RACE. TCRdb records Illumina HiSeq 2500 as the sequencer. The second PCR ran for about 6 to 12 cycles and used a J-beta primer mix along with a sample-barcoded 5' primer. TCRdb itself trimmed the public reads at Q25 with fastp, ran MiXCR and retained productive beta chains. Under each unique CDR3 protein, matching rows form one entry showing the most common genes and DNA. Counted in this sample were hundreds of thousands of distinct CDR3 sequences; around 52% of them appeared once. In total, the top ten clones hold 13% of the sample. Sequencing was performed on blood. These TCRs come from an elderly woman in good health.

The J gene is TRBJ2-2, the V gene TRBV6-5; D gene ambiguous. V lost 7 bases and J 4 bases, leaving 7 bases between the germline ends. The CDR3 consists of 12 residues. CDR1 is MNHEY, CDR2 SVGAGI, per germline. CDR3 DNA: TGTGCCAGCAATCACACCACCGGGGAGCTGTTTTTT. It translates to CASNHTTGELFF.

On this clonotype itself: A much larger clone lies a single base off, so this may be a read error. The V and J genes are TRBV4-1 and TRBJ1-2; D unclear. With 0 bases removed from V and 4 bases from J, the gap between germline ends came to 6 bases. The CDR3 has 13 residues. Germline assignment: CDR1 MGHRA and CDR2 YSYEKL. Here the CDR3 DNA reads TGCGCCAGCAGCCAAGATGAAAGCTATGGCTACACCTTC. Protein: CASSQDESYGYTF.

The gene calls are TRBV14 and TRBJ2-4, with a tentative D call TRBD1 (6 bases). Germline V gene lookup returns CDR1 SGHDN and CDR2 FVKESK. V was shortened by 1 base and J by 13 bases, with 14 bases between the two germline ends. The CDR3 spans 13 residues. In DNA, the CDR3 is TGTGCCAGCAGCCAAGGCCAGGGGACGGAGCAGTACTTC. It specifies CASSQGQGTEQYF.

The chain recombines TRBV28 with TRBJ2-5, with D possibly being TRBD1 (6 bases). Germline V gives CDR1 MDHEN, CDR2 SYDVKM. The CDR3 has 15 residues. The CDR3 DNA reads TGTGCTGGCAGTTTATCCACAGGGATACCAGAGACCCAGTACTTC. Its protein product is CAGSLSTGIPETQYF.

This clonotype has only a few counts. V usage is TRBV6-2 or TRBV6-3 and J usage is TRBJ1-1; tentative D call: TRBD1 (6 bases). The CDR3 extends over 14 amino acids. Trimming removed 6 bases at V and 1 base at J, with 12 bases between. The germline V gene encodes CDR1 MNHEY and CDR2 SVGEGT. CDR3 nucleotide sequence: TGTGCCAGCAGAATGACAGGTCGGAACACTGAAGCTTTCTTT. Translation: CASRMTGRNTEAFF.

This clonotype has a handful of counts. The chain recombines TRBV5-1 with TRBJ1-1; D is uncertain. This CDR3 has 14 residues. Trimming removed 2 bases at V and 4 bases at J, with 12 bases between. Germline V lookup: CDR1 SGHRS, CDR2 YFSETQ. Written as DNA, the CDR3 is TGCGCCAGCAGCTTCGGAGTCGGAGGCACTGAAGCTTTCTTT. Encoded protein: CASSFGVGGTEAFF. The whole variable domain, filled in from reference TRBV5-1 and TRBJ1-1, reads KAGVTQTPRYLIKTRGQQVTLSCSPISGHRSVSWYQQTPGQGLQFLFEYFSETQRNKGNFPGRFSGRQFSNSRSEMNVSTLELGDSALYLCASSFGVGGTEAFFGQGTRLTVV.

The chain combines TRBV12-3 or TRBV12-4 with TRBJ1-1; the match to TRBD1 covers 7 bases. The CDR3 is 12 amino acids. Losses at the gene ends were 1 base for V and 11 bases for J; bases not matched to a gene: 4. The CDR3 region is CASSLGGRGAFF. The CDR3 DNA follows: TGTGCCAGCAGTTTAGGGGGCAGGGGGGCTTTCTTT.

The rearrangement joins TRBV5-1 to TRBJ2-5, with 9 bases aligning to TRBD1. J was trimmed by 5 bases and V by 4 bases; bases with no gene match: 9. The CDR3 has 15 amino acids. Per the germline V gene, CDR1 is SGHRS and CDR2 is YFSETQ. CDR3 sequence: CASSRGQGFFETQYF. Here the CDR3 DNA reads TGCGCCAGCAGCCGTGGACAGGGGTTTTTCGAGACCCAGTACTTC.

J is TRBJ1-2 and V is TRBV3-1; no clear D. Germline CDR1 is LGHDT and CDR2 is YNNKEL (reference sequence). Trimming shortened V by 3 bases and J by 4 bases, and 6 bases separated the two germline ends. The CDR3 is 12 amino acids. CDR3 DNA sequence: TGTGCCAGCAGCCACGGCATCTATGGCTACACCTTC. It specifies CASSHGIYGYTF. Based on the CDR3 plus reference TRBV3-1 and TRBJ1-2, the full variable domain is DTAVSQTPKYLVTQMGNDKSIKCEQNLGHDTMYWYKQDSKKFLKIMFSYNNKELIINETVPNRFSPKSPDKAHLNLHINSLELGDSAVYFCASSHGIYGYTFGSGTRLTVV.

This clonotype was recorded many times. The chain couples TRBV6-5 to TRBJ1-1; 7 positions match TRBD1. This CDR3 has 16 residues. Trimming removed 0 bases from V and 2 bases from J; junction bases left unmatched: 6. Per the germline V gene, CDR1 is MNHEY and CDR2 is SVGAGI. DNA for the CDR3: TGTGCCAGCAGTTACTCGCCCGGGACAGCAAACACTGAAGCTTTCTTT. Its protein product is CASSYSPGTANTEAFF.